This T cell receptor (beta chain) came from a study of T cell repertoires in ileal Crohn's disease. Study summary: Patients had a median roughly 8-year disease duration, and roughly 38% were active smokers. Every patient was operated on for stricturing (approximately 60%) or penetrating (approximately 40%) complications. Broader study findings: Every patient over 26.8% clonality showed endoscopic recurrence.

The germline CDR1 and CDR2 sequences are LNHNV and YYDKDF (reference sequence). Trimming cost V 5 bases and J 2 bases; bases outside gene matches: 22. The CDR3 covers 20 residues. Included were adult ileal or ileocolonic Crohn's patients indicated for ileocolonic resection. Worth noting for this clone: Its antigen is undetermined.

The assay was immunoSEQ multiplex PCR, and TCRdb's table has in-frame clones only and misses some. There are 25,000 to 30,000 clones in the sample; about four fifths occur only once, and about 20% lies in the top ten. The chain couples TRBV15 to TRBJ2-3, with 7 positions matching TRBD1. This clonotype was sampled from an adult with Crohn's disease. The sequenced sample was ileal tissue. CDR3 sequence (DNA): TGTGCCACCAGCCATAGGAAGGGGGCCCTGGTACCCATAATCACAGATACGCAGTATTTT. Its protein is CATSHRKGALVPIITDTQYF.